What follows describes a single T cell receptor beta chain. This clonotype was seen only a few times. Its antigen has not been determined. The sample holds no much larger clone one base away, and base qualities are not on file. There are 11 amino acids in the CDR3, from cysteine to phenylalanine inclusive. The sequence is cut down to CDR3 DNA, 33 bases in frame from base 1. V is reduced by 3 bases and J by 6 bases, leaving a spacing of 6 bases between them. Based on the germline V gene, the CDR1 and CDR2 sequences are SGHRS and YFSETQ. These data come from a study of identical twins (dated by TCRdb to the mid-2010s). With respect to the entire study: TCR alpha and beta repertoires from monozygotic twins, unrelated adults of various ages and cord blood were deep-sequenced to test whether fetal clonotypes persist. To rule out contamination, replicate twin experiments were performed at different times with different library preparation protocols. Points the paper makes about the study in general: Because the same donors could not be followed over many years, conclusions were based on cross-sectional statistical analysis. Compared with coincidental sharing between unrelated individuals, out-of-frame TCR alpha sequences shared between twins had an excess of sequences with low generation probability. In beta out-of-frame sequences, excess twin sharing was weaker, because having fewer shared sequences lowered the signal-to-noise ratio. Invariant T cells such as MAIT and iNKT could partly confound zero-insertion analyses, though diverse VJ usage argued against this for most clonotypes. Abundant cord blood beta clonotypes carried fewer insertions; young adult naive repertoires showed a weaker similar trend, while memory repertoires showed none. Out-of-frame TCR alpha sharing in monozygotic twins was systematically underestimated by recombination models, whereas sharing between unrelated individuals was in agreement with the recombination models.

The library relied on 5' RACE. The listed sequencing device is Illumina HiSeq 2000. Template switching introduced a universal primer binding site; the final cDNA contained a unique molecular identifier, enabling accurate counting of TCR cDNA molecules. Specific primers in the conserved constant-segment region were used to synthesize first-strand cDNA for the TCR alpha and beta chains. To control for contamination, every cDNA library was double barcoded, receiving both a SMART-Mk sample barcode and Illumina barcodes. TruSeq adapter sequences and Illumina sample barcodes were added in two successive PCR steps. Sequencing of the TCR alpha and beta cDNA libraries was done on the Illumina HiSeq platform using custom primers. Regarding the original processing steps: Raw reads were processed with MiGEC to extract unique molecular identifiers, and MiXCR was used to determine CDR3 positions. Recombination models were inferred per individual with the repgenHMM and IGoR tools using an EM algorithm. The tcR package in R was used for shared clonotype analysis, with sharing normalized by the product of cloneset sizes. Out-of-frame nonproductive sequences were analyzed to study raw recombination free of thymic and clonal selection effects. TCRdb reanalyzed the raw reads on its own, using fastp at Q25 for trimming and MiXCR for clone calling, and kept in-frame beta chains. Each CDR3 protein appears once, grouped with its most common genes and DNA. These V and J calls originate from TCRdb's pipeline instead of the authors' own analysis. Here the sample has 250,000 or so distinct CDR3 sequences; 7% occur a single time. The ten largest clones take up 3.5% to 4% of the sample.

Only healthy Caucasian donors were included. Three pairs of female monozygotic twins, all aged roughly 18 to 29 years, were included in the twin cohort. Miltenyi CD45RO+ enrichment and human naive T-cell isolation kits were used to isolate memory (CD45RO+) and naive T cells from PBMC. A further study also used this sample, focusing on yellow fever vaccine responses in identical twins. Looking at the second paper: The authors reported that the T cell response to vaccination in identical twins appeared partly convergent and partly personalized. In the study, vaccine-responding T cell clones were precisely tracked in identical twins.

The source is a woman between 18 and 30 years old in good health. The rearranged chain carries TRBV5-1 and TRBJ1-2; there is no confident call for the D gene. The sample consisted of memory (CD45RO+) T cells sorted from blood. The cell subset or site tag for this specimen amounts to: CD45RO+ enriched T cells. The CDR3 reads as follows: CASSSLNGYTF. The nucleotide sequence reads as follows: TGCGCCAGCAGCTCTCTAAATGGCTACACCTTC. The full variable domain, with segments outside the CDR3 supplied by the reference TRBV5-1 and TRBJ1-2 proteins, appears as KAGVTQTPRYLIKTRGQQVTLSCSPISGHRSVSWYQQTPGQGLQFLFEYFSETQRNKGNFPGRFSGRQFSNSRSEMNVSTLELGDSALYLCASSSLNGYTFGSGTRLTVV.